The 22 T cell receptor beta chains in this list originate from one sample, sequenced in a study of OX40 agonist ivuxolimab in advanced cancers. Sequenced by immunoSEQ multiplex PCR; TCRdb stores in-frame clones only, minus some. The sample carries more than 65,000 clones, around 91% recorded once. Sequenced material: CD4+ or CD8+ T cells sorted from blood, taken in a trial of the OX40 agonist ivuxolimab. The receptors originated from an adult with an advanced solid tumor such as melanoma, head and neck, liver or kidney cancer.

In this sample, this clone turned up once. The V gene is TRBV19, the J gene TRBJ2-1; 9 bases match TRBD2. CDR3 size: 18 residues. V gave up 5 bases and J gave up 0 bases; unmatched junction bases: 11. Germline CDR1 is LNHDA and CDR2 is SQIVND (reference sequence). The CDR3 bases are TGTGCCAGTAGTGGGACTAGCAGACGGACGAGCTCCTACAATGAGCAGTTCTTC. It yields the protein CASSGTSRRTSSYNEQFF.

The chain's CDR3 is CASRLQGLGTEKLFF. In DNA, the CDR3 is TGTGCCAGCAGGTTACAGGGGCTAGGGACTGAAAAACTGTTTTTT. This chain links TRBV6-5 with TRBJ1-4; 7 bases are shared with TRBD1. The CDR3 covers 15 residues. The ends lost 6 bases at V and 7 bases at J; junction bases unmatched: 11. The germline V gene has CDR1 MNHEY and CDR2 SVGAGI.

V is TRBV10-2 and J is TRBJ2-3; a weak D match, TRBD2 (6 bases). Germline CDR1 is WSHSY and CDR2 is SAAADI. The V and J ends lost 2 bases and 4 bases respectively, with 10 bases between them. The length of the CDR3 is 14 residues. CDR3 sequence (DNA): TGCGCCAGCAGTGAGGGGAGGAGAGCAGATACGCAGTATTTT. Translating gives CASSEGRRADTQYF.

This chain connects TRBV6-8 to TRBJ2-2; D gene uncertain. CDR3 size: 11 residues. Germline V lookup: CDR1 MNHGY, CDR2 SAAAGT. Trimming removed 7 bases at V and 8 bases at J, with 8 bases between. CDR3 in amino acids: CASMGSGELFF. The CDR3 DNA reads as TGTGCCAGCATGGGCAGTGGGGAGCTGTTTTTT.

The chain uses TRBV2 and TRBJ1-4; TRBD1 might be the D (6 bases). Between the trimmed V and J ends, which lost 6 bases and 4 bases, there was a span of 15 bases. This CDR3 is 15 amino acids long. In germline, CDR1 is SNHLY, CDR2 FYNNEI. The CDR3 DNA follows: TGTGCCAGCAGCCAATCGACAGGCCGTAATGAAAAACTGTTTTTT. Translating gives CASSQSTGRNEKLFF.

The chain employs TRBV30 and TRBJ1-5; D unclear. Per the germline V gene, CDR1 is GTSNPN and CDR2 is SVGIG (reference sequence). Trimming removed 0 bases from V and 8 bases from J, with 11 bases in between. There are 13 residues in the CDR3. The CDR3 loop reads CAWSVALLEPQHF. The CDR3 DNA follows: TGTGCCTGGAGTGTAGCGTTGCTTGAGCCCCAGCATTTT.

V gene TRBV18 combines with J gene TRBJ2-1, with 13 bases matching TRBD2. CDR1 KGHSH and CDR2 LQKENI come from the germline V gene. V was clipped by 5 bases and J by 5 bases; unmatched bases: 3. The CDR3 runs to 15 residues. This CDR3 is CASSAGTSGNNEQFF. The CDR3, as DNA: TGTGCCAGCTCAGCTGGGACTAGCGGGAACAATGAGCAGTTCTTC.

This chain joins TRBV5-5 and TRBJ2-2; D is tentatively TRBD1 or TRBD2 (6 bases each). Germline V gene lookup returns CDR1 SGHKS and CDR2 YYEKEE (reference sequence). The V end was cut by 9 bases, the J end by 0 bases, with 18 bases between. CDR3 length equals 16 residues. Here the CDR3 reads CATKGEAASNTGELFF. DNA of the CDR3: TGTGCCACCAAGGGGGAGGCGGCATCGAACACCGGGGAGCTGTTTTTT.

This clone was observed a few times. This rearrangement joins TRBV21-1 to TRBJ2-1; the table's D gene call, TRBD1, was not cross checked with the DNA. TRBV21-1 is a known pseudogene. The CDR3 spans 15 residues. This chain's CDR3 is CASSNTGTGYNEQFF. Written as DNA, the CDR3 is TGTGCCAGCAGCAATACTGGGACAGGATACAATGAGCAGTTCTTC.

This clone came up once. CDR3 DNA sequence: TGTGCCAGTAGTATAACCGGGACTAGTAGCAATGAGCAGTTCTTC. It encodes CASSITGTSSNEQFF. The gene calls are TRBV19 and TRBJ2-1; 8 bases align to TRBD2. The length of the CDR3 is 15 residues. V gave up 2 bases and J gave up 6 bases; unmatched junction bases: 6. CDR1 and CDR2 from the germline V gene are LNHDA and SQIVND (reference sequence).

The chain links TRBV19 to TRBJ1-1, with TRBD1 as a possible D gene (5 bases). Germline V gene sequence: CDR1 LNHDA, CDR2 SQIVND (reference sequence). This CDR3 is 15 amino acids long. V lost 3 bases and J 5 bases, leaving 16 bases between the germline ends. The CDR3 nucleotides read TGTGCCAGTAGTATGGTGCTGACAGCAAGGACTGAAGCTTTCTTT. Its protein product is CASSMVLTARTEAFF.

The J gene is TRBJ2-2, the V gene TRBV28; D is possibly TRBD1 or TRBD2 (6 bases each). Trimming took off 2 bases at V and 3 bases at J, with 25 bases between the two ends. The CDR3 runs 20 residues. Germline V CDR1 and CDR2: MDHEN, SYDVKM. CDR3 sequence: CASSLAGGEGWYQYTGELFF. In DNA form, the CDR3 reads TGTGCCAGCAGTTTAGCCGGGGGCGAGGGTTGGTACCAGTACACCGGGGAGCTGTTTTTT. Looking up the rest from reference TRBV28 and TRBJ2-2 gives the full variable domain: DVKVTQSSRYLVKRTGEKVFLECVQDMDHENMFWYRQDPGLGLRLIYFSYDVKMKEKGDIPEGYSVSREKKERFSLILESASTNQTSMYLCASSLAGGEGWYQYTGELFFGEGSRLTVL.

The chain employs TRBV7-9 and TRBJ2-5, with no clear D. Trimming cost V 2 bases and J 1 base, with 11 bases left between them. The CDR3 sequence is 15 residues long. The germline V gene has CDR1 SEHNR and CDR2 FQNEAQ (reference sequence). CDR3 bases: TGTGCCAGCAGCTTACTCGGTTCTTCCCAAGAGACCCAGTACTTC. Its translation is CASSLLGSSQETQYF.

The chain recombines TRBV7-2 with TRBJ1-4, with D possibly being TRBD1 (5 bases). CDR3 length: 14 amino acids. Trimming took off 5 bases at V and 7 bases at J, with 14 bases between the two ends. In germline, CDR1 is SGHTA, CDR2 FQGNSA. CDR3 in DNA: TGTGCCAGCAGCCCCGGGGGGGGGATTGAAAAACTGTTTTTT. Protein product: CASSPGGGIEKLFF.

This chain joins TRBV7-9 and TRBJ2-3; 8 nucleotides align to TRBD2. This CDR3 region has 15 residues. Trimming cost V 5 bases and J 1 base; bases outside gene matches: 5. Germline values: CDR1 SEHNR, CDR2 FQNEAQ (reference sequence). Written as DNA, the CDR3 is TGTGCCAGCAGCATTAGCGGGATCGGCACAGATACGCAGTATTTT. Residues: CASSISGIGTDTQYF.

The J gene is TRBJ2-1, the V gene TRBV7-2; 14 bases agree with TRBD2. The CDR3 contains 15 residues. The V gene end was trimmed by 2 bases and the J gene end by 8 bases; junction bases not matched to a gene: 2. The germline V gene encodes CDR1 SGHTA and CDR2 FQGNSA. DNA of the CDR3: TGTGCCAGCAGCTTAAGACTAGCGGGAGGGGATGAGCAGTTCTTC. It encodes CASSLRLAGGDEQFF.

The chain employs TRBV5-1 and TRBJ1-5; D gene uncertain. The CDR3 covers 14 residues. V lost 0 bases to trimming and J lost 2 bases, with 6 bases between them. CDR1 SGHRS and CDR2 YFSETQ come from the germline V gene. DNA of the CDR3: TGCGCCAGCAGCTTGGACTCCGGCAATCAGCCCCAGCATTTT. This sequence encodes CASSLDSGNQPQHF. Full variable domain (rest looked up from reference TRBV5-1 and TRBJ1-5): KAGVTQTPRYLIKTRGQQVTLSCSPISGHRSVSWYQQTPGQGLQFLFEYFSETQRNKGNFPGRFSGRQFSNSRSEMNVSTLELGDSALYLCASSLDSGNQPQHFGDGTRLSIL.

J is TRBJ1-1 and V is TRBV14, with D perhaps matching TRBD1 (6 bases). Germline V gene lookup returns CDR1 SGHDN and CDR2 FVKESK. V was pared by 2 bases and J by 9 bases, with 10 bases between. The CDR3 is 12 residues long. The chain's CDR3 is CASSQYGTKAFF. CDR3 nucleotides: TGTGCCAGCAGCCAATACGGGACAAAAGCTTTCTTT.

The rearrangement links TRBV5-4 to TRBJ2-7; 7 bases align to TRBD1. Per germline, CDR1 SGHNT and CDR2 YYREEE (reference sequence). V dropped 2 bases and J dropped 0; count of bases not matched to a gene: 2. The CDR3 has 14 residues. CDR3 sequence (DNA): TGTGCCAGCAGCTTACAGGGGAGCTCCTACGAGCAGTACTTC. Protein product: CASSLQGSSYEQYF. Variable domain in full (rest from reference TRBV5-4 and TRBJ2-7): ETGVTQSPTHLIKTRGQQVTLRCSSQSGHNTVSWYQQALGQGPQFIFQYYREEENGRGNFPPRFSGLQFPNYSSELNVNALELDDSALYLCASSLQGSSYEQYFGPGTRLTVT.

This rearrangement joins TRBV7-2 to TRBJ2-7; TRBD1 is a possible D gene (8 bases). Trimming removed 5 bases from V and 3 bases from J, with 14 bases in between. The germline V gene has CDR1 SGHTA and CDR2 FQGNSA. The CDR3 is 14 amino acids. CDR3 region: CASSPQGEGYEQYF. The CDR3 DNA follows: TGTGCCAGCAGCCCACAGGGGGAGGGCTACGAGCAGTACTTC.

The sample holds one count of this clone. The rearrangement uses TRBV2 and TRBJ2-7; D gene uncertain. CDR1 and CDR2 (germline): SNHLY, FYNNEI. The CDR3 spans 14 residues. The V end was cut by 6 bases, the J end by 5 bases, with 17 bases between. As DNA, the CDR3 is TGTGCCAGCAGGTACTCGGGCCGACCTAACGAGCAGTACTTC. Translation: CASRYSGRPNEQYF. Filled out from reference TRBV2 and TRBJ2-7, the complete variable domain reads EPEVTQTPSHQVTQMGQEVILRCVPISNHLYFYWYRQILGQKVEFLVSFYNNEISEKSEIFDDQFSVERPDGSNFTLKIRSTKLEDSAMYFCASRYSGRPNEQYFGPGTRLTVT.

The chain couples TRBV7-6 to TRBJ1-5; perhaps TRBD1 as D (5 bases). This CDR3 is built from 15 residues. Germline V gene data show CDR1 as SGHVS and CDR2 as FNYEAQ. Trimming cost V 1 base and J 4 bases, with 11 bases left between them. CDR3 DNA: TGTGCCAGCAGCTTAGGGACACAGACGAATCAGCCCCAGCATTTT. As protein: CASSLGTQTNQPQHF.